This TCR beta chain was captured in a study of blood T cell repertoires in COVID-19. Across the study: Samples came from the United States, Italy and Spain, spanning acute and convalescent COVID-19.

The CDR3 runs to 14 residues. Looked up from germline, CDR1 is SGHNT and CDR2 is YYREEE (reference sequence). Turning to this clone: At one end, the junction sequence differs from germline, possibly due to a read error.

Per the authors' pipeline: Quantification of nucleated cells was approximated via reference gene primer amplification. Method: immunoSEQ multiplex PCR; TCRdb's copy keeps in-frame clones and lacks some. V and J calls and clone size are given by that table; D and trimming were obtained from the DNA. The repertoire holds nearly 85,000 clones, with about four fifths as singletons. Sequencing was performed on peripheral blood. The receptor was isolated from an older woman with acute or convalescent COVID-19. The rearrangement links TRBV5-4 to TRBJ2-5; 9 bases fit TRBD1. This chain's CDR3 is CASSLDRGGETQYF. In DNA form, the CDR3 reads TGTGCCAGCAGTTTGGACAGGGGAGGAGAGACCCAGTACTTC.